Presented here are 5 T cell receptor beta chains from one specimen sequenced in a study of cytomegalovirus exposure and HLA in healthy donors. 60 Vbeta and 13 Jbeta primers were used in PCR. Data came from immunoSEQ multiplex PCR; TCRdb stores just in-frame clones and leaves some out. The repertoire shows 100,000 to 150,000 clones; the top ten hold about 2%. Sequenced input: PBMCs. Every receptor here comes from a middle-aged man in good health and CMV-seronegative.

V is TRBV27 and J is TRBJ1-3; TRBD1 is a possible D gene (5 bases). The CDR3 consists of 14 residues. Trimming removed 6 bases from V and 2 bases from J, with 11 bases in between. Germline values: CDR1 MNHEY, CDR2 SMNVEV (reference sequence). The CDR3 DNA follows: TGTGCCAGCAGGGCCTCAGGGCCTGGAAACACCATATATTTT. This sequence encodes CASRASGPGNTIYF.

The gene calls are TRBV19 and TRBJ1-5, with 9 bases identical to TRBD1. Trimming at V came to 6 bases and at J to 5 bases, leaving 2 bases not matched to a gene. Germline assignment: CDR1 LNHDA and CDR2 SQIVND (reference sequence). CDR3 length: 13 amino acids. The DNA of the CDR3 is TGTGCCAGTAGAACAGGGGGCTATCAGCCCCAGCATTTT. Translating gives CASRTGGYQPQHF. Supplemented by reference TRBV19 and TRBJ1-5, the full variable domain reads DGGITQSPKYLFRKEGQNVTLSCEQNLNHDAMYWYRQDPGQGLRLIYYSQIVNDFQKGDIAEGYSVSREKKESFPLTVTSAQKNPTAFYLCASRTGGYQPQHFGDGTRLSIL.

Notes on this clone: The junction differs from germline at one of its ends, possibly a read error. The chain uses TRBV6-5 and TRBJ2-7; 7 bases align to TRBD1. CDR1 is MNHEY, CDR2 SVGAGI, per germline. This CDR3 has 14 residues. CDR3 in amino acids: CASSKPGQSSEQYF. The CDR3, as DNA: TGTGCCAGCAGTAAACCGGGACAGTCCTCCGAGCAGTACTTC.

The V gene is TRBV5-4, the J gene TRBJ1-1; D is possibly TRBD1 (5 bases). Germline V gene data show CDR1 as SGHNT and CDR2 as YYREEE (reference sequence). This CDR3 has 15 residues. V lost 4 bases, J lost 0 bases, and 13 bases lay in between. The CDR3 sequence: CASSRKTVVNTEAFF. CDR3 nucleotide sequence: TGTGCCAGCAGCCGCAAGACAGTGGTGAACACTGAAGCTTTCTTT.

The chain recombines TRBV5-5 with TRBJ1-1, with D maybe TRBD1 (6 bases). V lost 3 bases to trimming and J lost 0 bases, with 9 bases between them. The germline V gene has CDR1 SGHKS and CDR2 YYEKEE (reference sequence). The CDR3 is 14 amino acids. The CDR3 loop reads CASSSTGMNTEAFF. DNA of the CDR3: TGTGCCAGCAGCTCTACAGGGATGAACACTGAAGCTTTCTTT.